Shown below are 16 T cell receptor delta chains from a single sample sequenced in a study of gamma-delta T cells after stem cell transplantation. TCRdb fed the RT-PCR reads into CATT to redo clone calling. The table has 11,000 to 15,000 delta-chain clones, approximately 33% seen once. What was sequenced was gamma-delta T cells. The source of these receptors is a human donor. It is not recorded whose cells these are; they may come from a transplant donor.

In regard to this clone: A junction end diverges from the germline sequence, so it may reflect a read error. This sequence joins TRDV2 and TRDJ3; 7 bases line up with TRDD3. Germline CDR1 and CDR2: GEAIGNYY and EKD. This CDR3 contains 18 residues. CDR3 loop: CACDNPVGYSWYTLQMFF. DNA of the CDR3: TGTGCCTGTGACAATCCTGTGGGATACTCCTGGTACACCCTACAGATGTTTTTC.

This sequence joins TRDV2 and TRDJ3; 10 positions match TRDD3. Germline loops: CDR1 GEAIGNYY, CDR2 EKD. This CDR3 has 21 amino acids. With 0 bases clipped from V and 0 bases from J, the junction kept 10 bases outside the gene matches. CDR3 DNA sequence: TGTGCCTGTGACACCGCGGAACTGGGGGATCCAAGCTCCTGGGACACCCGACAGATGTTTTTC. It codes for CACDTAELGDPSSWDTRQMFF.

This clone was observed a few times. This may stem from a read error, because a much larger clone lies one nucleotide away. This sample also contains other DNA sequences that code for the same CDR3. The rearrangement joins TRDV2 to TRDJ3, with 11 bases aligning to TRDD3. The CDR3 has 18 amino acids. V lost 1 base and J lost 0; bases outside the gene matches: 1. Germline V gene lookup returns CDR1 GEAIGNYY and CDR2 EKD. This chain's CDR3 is CACDTTGGYSWDTRQMFF. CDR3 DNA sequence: TGTGCCTGTGACACTACTGGGGGATACTCCTGGGACACCCGACAGATGTTTTTC.

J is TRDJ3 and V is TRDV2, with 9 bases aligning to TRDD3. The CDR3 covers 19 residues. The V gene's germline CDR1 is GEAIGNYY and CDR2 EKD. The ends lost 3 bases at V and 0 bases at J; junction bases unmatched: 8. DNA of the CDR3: TGTGCCTGTGACGAGGGGGGATACCCGAGCTCCTGGGACACCCGACAGATGTTTTTC. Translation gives CACDEGGYPSSWDTRQMFF.

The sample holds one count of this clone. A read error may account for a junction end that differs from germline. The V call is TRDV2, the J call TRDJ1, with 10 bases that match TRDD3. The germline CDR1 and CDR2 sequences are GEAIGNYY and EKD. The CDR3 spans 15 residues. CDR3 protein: CACGTGGSRTDKRIF. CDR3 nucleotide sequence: TGTGCCTGTGGTACTGGGGGATCCCGCACCGATAAACGCATCTTT.

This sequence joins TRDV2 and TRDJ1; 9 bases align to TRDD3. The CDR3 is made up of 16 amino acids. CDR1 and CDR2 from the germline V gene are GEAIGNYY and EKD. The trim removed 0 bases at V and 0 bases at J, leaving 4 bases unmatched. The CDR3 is CACDTTLGENTDKLIF. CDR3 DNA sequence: TGTGCCTGTGACACCACACTGGGGGAAAACACCGATAAACTCATCTTT.

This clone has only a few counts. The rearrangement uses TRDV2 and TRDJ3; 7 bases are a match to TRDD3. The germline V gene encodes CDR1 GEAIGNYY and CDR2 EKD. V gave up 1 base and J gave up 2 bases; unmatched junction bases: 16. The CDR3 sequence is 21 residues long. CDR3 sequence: CACDTNDGGPAKPWDTRQMFF. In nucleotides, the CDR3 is TGTGCCTGTGACACAAATGATGGGGGACCCGCTAAACCCTGGGACACCCGACAGATGTTTTTC.

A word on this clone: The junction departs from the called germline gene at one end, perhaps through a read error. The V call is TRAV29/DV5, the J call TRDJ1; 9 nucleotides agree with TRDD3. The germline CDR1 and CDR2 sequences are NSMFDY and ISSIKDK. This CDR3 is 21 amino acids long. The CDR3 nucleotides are TGTGCAGCAAGGGCCTCTGACCATGGTACTGGGGGACGATCATACACCGGTAAACTCATCTTT. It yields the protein CAARASDHGTGGRSYTGKLIF.

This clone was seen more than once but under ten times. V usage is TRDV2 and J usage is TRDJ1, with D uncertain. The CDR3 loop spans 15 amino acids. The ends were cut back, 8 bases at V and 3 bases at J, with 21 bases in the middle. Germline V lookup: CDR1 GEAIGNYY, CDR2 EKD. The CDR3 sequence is CASDRKLGRSDKLIF. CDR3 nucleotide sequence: TGTGCCTCCGATCGGAAACTCGGGCGGTCCGATAAACTCATCTTT.

CDR3 sequence: CALGDSGLLPFHTDKLIF. In DNA, the CDR3 is TGTGCTCTTGGGGACTCCGGCCTTCTCCCCTTCCACACCGATAAACTCATCTTT. The chain recombines TRDV1 with TRDJ1, with TRDD2 as a possible D gene (6 bases). Looked up from germline, CDR1 is TSWWSYY and CDR2 is QGS. The CDR3 is made up of 18 amino acids. V gave up 3 bases and J gave up 0 bases, with 20 bases separating them.

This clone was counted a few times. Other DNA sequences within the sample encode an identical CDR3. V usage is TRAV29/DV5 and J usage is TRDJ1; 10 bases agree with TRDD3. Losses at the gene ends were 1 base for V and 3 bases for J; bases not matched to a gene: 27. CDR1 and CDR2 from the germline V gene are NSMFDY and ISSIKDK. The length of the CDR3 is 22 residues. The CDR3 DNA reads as TGTGCAGCAAGCCAATGCTTACCTTTCCGGCGCTGGGGGATAAGGGAGGCCGATAAACTCATCTTT. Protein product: CAASQCLPFRRWGIREADKLIF. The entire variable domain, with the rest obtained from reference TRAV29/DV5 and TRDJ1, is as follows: DQQVKQNSPSLSVQEGRISILNCDYTNSMFDYFLWYKKYPAEGPTFLISISSIKDKNEDGRFTVFLNKSAKHLSLHIVPSQPGDSAVYFCAASQCLPFRRWGIREADKLIFGKGTRVTVEP.

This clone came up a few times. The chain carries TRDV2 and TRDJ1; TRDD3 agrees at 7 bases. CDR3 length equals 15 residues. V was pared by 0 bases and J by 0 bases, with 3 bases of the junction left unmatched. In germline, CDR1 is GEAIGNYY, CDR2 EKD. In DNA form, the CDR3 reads TGTGCCTGTGACACCGCGGGGGATTACACCGATAAACTCATCTTT. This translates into CACDTAGDYTDKLIF.

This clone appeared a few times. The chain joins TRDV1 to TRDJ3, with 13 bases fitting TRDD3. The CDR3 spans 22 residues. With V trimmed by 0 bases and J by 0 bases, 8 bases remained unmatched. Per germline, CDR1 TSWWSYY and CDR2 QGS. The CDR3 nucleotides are TGTGCTCTTGGGGAACTTCCTACTGGGGGATACGCAAGCTCCTGGGACACCCGACAGATGTTTTTC. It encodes CALGELPTGGYASSWDTRQMFF.

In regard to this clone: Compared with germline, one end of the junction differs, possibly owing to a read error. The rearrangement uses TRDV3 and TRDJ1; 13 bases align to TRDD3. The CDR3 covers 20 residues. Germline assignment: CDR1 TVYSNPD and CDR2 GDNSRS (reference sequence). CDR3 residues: CAFNSSYWGIRTPYGDTLIF. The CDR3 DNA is TGTGCCTTTAACTCTTCCTACTGGGGGATACGAACCCCGTATGGCGATACACTCATCTTT.

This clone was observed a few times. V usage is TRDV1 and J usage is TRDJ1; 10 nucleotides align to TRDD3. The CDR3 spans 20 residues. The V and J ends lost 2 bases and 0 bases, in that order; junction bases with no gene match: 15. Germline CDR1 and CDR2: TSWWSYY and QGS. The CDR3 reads CALGESTPYWGIGYTDKLIF. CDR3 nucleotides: TGTGCTCTTGGGGAATCAACTCCGTACTGGGGGATTGGGTACACCGATAAACTCATCTTT.

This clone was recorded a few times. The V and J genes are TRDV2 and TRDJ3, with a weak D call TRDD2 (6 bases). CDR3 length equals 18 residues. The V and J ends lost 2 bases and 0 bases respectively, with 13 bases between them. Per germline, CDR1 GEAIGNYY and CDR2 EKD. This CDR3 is CACDSPTGSSWDTRQMFF. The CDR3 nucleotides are TGTGCCTGTGACAGTCCTACCGGGAGCTCCTGGGACACCCGACAGATGTTTTTC.